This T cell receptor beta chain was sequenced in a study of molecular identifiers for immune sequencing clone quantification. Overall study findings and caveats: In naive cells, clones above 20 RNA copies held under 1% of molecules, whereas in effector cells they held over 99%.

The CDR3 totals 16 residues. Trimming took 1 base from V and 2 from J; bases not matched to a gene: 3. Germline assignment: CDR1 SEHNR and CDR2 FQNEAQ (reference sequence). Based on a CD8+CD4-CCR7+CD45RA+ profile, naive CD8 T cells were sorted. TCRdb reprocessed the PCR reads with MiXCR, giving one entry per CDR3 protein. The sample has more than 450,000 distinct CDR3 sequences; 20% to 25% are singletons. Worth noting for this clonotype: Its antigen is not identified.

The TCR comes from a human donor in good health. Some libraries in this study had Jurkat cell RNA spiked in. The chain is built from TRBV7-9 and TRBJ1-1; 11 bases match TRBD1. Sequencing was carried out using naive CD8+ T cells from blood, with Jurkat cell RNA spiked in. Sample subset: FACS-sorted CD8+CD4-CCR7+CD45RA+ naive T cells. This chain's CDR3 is CASSLVGQGANTEAFF. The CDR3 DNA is TGTGCCAGCAGCTTAGTAGGACAGGGGGCCAACACTGAAGCTTTCTTT.